These 23 T cell receptor beta chains were sequenced from one sample in a study of T cell changes during pregnancy in multiple sclerosis (dated by TCRdb to between 2019 and 2020). Libraries were made using the immunoSEQ multiplex PCR assay. The clones in this table, taken by TCRdb from immuneACCESS, are in-frame only. Not every clone is retained; where verified, under half of the shortfall comes from an unresolved V gene, and the cause of the rest is unknown. In this sample the table shows approximately 49,000 clones, about nine tenths of which occur a single time. The ten largest clones take up 0.95% to 1.5% of the sample. The source material was CD4+ T cells from peripheral blood mononuclear cells, sampled in the second trimester of pregnancy. These receptor sequences come from a female donor with multiple sclerosis, enrolled in a pregnancy study.

This chain joins TRBV28 and TRBJ2-7, with 9 bases identical to TRBD1. With 5 bases clipped from V and 3 bases from J, the junction kept 5 bases outside the gene matches. The length of the CDR3 is 14 residues. Germline CDR1 is MDHEN and CDR2 is SYDVKM. The CDR3 spells CASSKPGQGYEQYF. CDR3 nucleotide sequence: TGTGCCAGCAGTAAGCCGGGACAGGGCTACGAGCAGTACTTC.

The rearrangement joins TRBV18 to TRBJ1-3; D unclear. V lost 3 bases and J lost 0, with 6 bases in between. CDR3 length: 14 amino acids. In germline, CDR1 is KGHSH, CDR2 LQKENI. For the CDR3, the DNA is TGTGCCAGCTCACCGCCAGTCTCTGGAAACACCATATATTTT. Protein sequence: CASSPPVSGNTIYF.

The CDR3 protein is CASSTSTGGPYEQYF. In DNA, the CDR3 is TGTGCCAGCAGCACCAGCACGGGGGGCCCGTACGAGCAGTACTTC. The chain joins TRBV11-2 to TRBJ2-7; D might be TRBD2 (7 bases). Trimming removed 5 bases from V and 4 bases from J, with 18 bases in between. The CDR3 contains 15 residues. The germline CDR1 and CDR2 sequences are SGHAT and FQNNGV.

This rearrangement joins TRBV6-6 to TRBJ2-7; possible D gene TRBD2, 5 bases. V was trimmed by 2 bases and J by 3 bases, leaving 8 bases between them. The CDR3 is 13 amino acids. In germline, CDR1 is MNHNY, CDR2 SVGAGI (reference sequence). The CDR3 coding sequence is TGTGCCAGCAGTTACGGAGGCAACTACGAGCAGTACTTC. It translates to CASSYGGNYEQYF.

The V call is TRBV20-1, the J call TRBJ2-7; D uncertain. CDR1 and CDR2 (germline): DFQATT, SNEGSKA (reference sequence). The V and J ends lost 2 bases and 4 bases respectively, with 6 bases between them. This CDR3 comprises 11 residues. CDR3 in amino acids: CSARLGYEQYF. DNA for the CDR3: TGCAGTGCTAGACTCGGTTACGAGCAGTACTTC.

The V and J genes are TRBV10-3 and TRBJ2-2; 8 nucleotides line up with TRBD1. The CDR3 is 14 residues long. Germline CDR1 ENHRY, CDR2 SYGVKD. The ends lost 9 bases at V and 5 bases at J; junction bases unmatched: 8. CDR3 protein: CAIPGTGYTGELFF. The CDR3 nucleotides read TGTGCCATTCCCGGGACAGGTTATACCGGGGAGCTGTTTTTT.

The chain is built from TRBV7-2 and TRBJ2-7; D is perhaps TRBD2 (6 bases). The CDR3 runs to 13 residues. Germline V gene data show CDR1 as SGHTA and CDR2 as FQGNSA. Trimming removed 5 bases at V and 6 bases at J, with 14 bases between. The CDR3 DNA reads TGTGCCAGCAGCGCTCGACTAGAAGGCGAGCAGTACTTC. Protein sequence: CASSARLEGEQYF.

This clone appeared a single time. The J gene is TRBJ1-1, the V gene TRBV30; a possible D gene is TRBD1 (6 bases). V was shortened by 3 bases and J by 5 bases, with 16 bases between the two germline ends. Germline V lookup: CDR1 GTSNPN, CDR2 SVGIG (reference sequence). The CDR3 is 14 amino acids. The CDR3 loop reads CAWSPGGKGTEAFF. The CDR3 nucleotides are TGTGCCTGGAGCCCGGGGGGCAAAGGGACTGAAGCTTTCTTT.

The chain carries TRBV30 and TRBJ2-1; 8 bases fit TRBD2. The length of the CDR3 is 15 residues. From germline, CDR1 is GTSNPN and CDR2 SVGIG (reference sequence). V lost 4 bases and J lost 7; bases outside the gene matches: 12. CDR3 protein: CAWTKGLVYLNEQFF. The CDR3 DNA follows: TGTGCCTGGACTAAGGGACTAGTTTATTTGAATGAGCAGTTCTTC.

The V and J genes are TRBV18 and TRBJ1-1; D unclear. V dropped 0 bases and J dropped 3 bases, with 14 bases sitting between them. The CDR3 extends over 16 amino acids. From germline, CDR1 is KGHSH and CDR2 LQKENI. CDR3 region: CASSPPRGRGYTEAFF. In nucleotides, the CDR3 is TGTGCCAGCTCACCACCGAGAGGGAGAGGGTACACTGAAGCTTTCTTT. The whole variable domain, filled in from reference TRBV18 and TRBJ1-1, reads NAGVMQNPRHLVRRRGQEARLRCSPMKGHSHVYWYRQLPEEGLKFMVYLQKENIIDESGMPKERFSAEFPKEGPSILRIQQVVRGDSAAYFCASSPPRGRGYTEAFFGQGTRLTVV.

This clone has a single count. The V call is TRBV18, the J call TRBJ2-5; 10 bases are a match to TRBD1. The germline V gene encodes CDR1 KGHSH and CDR2 LQKENI. Trimming took 3 bases from V and 4 from J; bases not matched to a gene: 11. The CDR3 spans 17 residues. CDR3 sequence (DNA): TGTGCCAGCTCACCCGCGGCTGGACAGGGGGTCCCAGAGACCCAGTACTTC. This gives the protein CASSPAAGQGVPETQYF. Based on the CDR3 plus reference TRBV18 and TRBJ2-5, the full variable domain is NAGVMQNPRHLVRRRGQEARLRCSPMKGHSHVYWYRQLPEEGLKFMVYLQKENIIDESGMPKERFSAEFPKEGPSILRIQQVVRGDSAAYFCASSPAAGQGVPETQYFGPGTRLLVL.

This clone occurred once. The gene calls are TRBV7-3 and TRBJ2-1; 10 nucleotides agree with TRBD2. CDR1 and CDR2 from the germline V gene are SGHTA and FQGTGA. The junction had 9 bases not matched to a gene; V was cut back by 0 bases and J by 13 bases. This CDR3 is 15 amino acids long. The CDR3 DNA reads as TGTGCCAGCAGCTTAACGTTTTCTAGCGGGGGTCTTCAGTTCTTC. This gives the protein CASSLTFSSGGLQFF.

The chain couples TRBV7-9 to TRBJ2-5; 10 bases align to TRBD2. V was clipped by 7 bases and J by 5 bases; unmatched bases: 7. Germline CDR1 SEHNR, CDR2 FQNEAQ (reference sequence). This CDR3 contains 14 residues. CDR3: CASNLGTSEETQYF. The CDR3 DNA sequence: TGTGCCAGCAACCTCGGGACTAGCGAGGAGACCCAGTACTTC.

V usage is TRBV2 and J usage is TRBJ2-1; 12 bases are shared with TRBD2. V shed 7 bases and J 7 bases; nucleotides not matched to a gene: 2. The CDR3 is 13 amino acids. Germline CDR1 and CDR2: SNHLY and FYNNEI. The CDR3 DNA reads as TGTGCCAGCACGACTAGCGGGAGAAATGAGCAGTTCTTC. This encodes CASTTSGRNEQFF. Full variable domain (remainder filled in from reference TRBV2 and TRBJ2-1): EPEVTQTPSHQVTQMGQEVILRCVPISNHLYFYWYRQILGQKVEFLVSFYNNEISEKSEIFDDQFSVERPDGSNFTLKIRSTKLEDSAMYFCASTTSGRNEQFFGPGTRLTVL.

The chain uses TRBV9 and TRBJ2-5; 7 positions match TRBD2. This CDR3 is built from 15 residues. V lost 0 bases, J lost 5 bases, and 7 bases stayed unmatched. CDR1 is SGDLS and CDR2 is YYNGEE in the germline V gene. DNA of the CDR3: TGTGCCAGCAGCGTAGATTCGGGAGGTGGGGAGACCCAGTACTTC. It specifies CASSVDSGGGETQYF.

V gene TRBV6-5 combines with J gene TRBJ2-7; possible D gene TRBD1, 5 bases. CDR3 length: 14 amino acids. The ends were cut back, 4 bases at V and 1 base at J, with 11 bases in the middle. The germline V gene encodes CDR1 MNHEY and CDR2 SVGAGI. CDR3 sequence (DNA): TGTGCCAGCAGTTCCGGACATTATTCCTACGAGCAGTACTTC. Its translation: CASSSGHYSYEQYF.

The chain links TRBV10-3 to TRBJ2-1; the D gene is possibly TRBD2 (5 bases). The V end lost 6 bases, the J end lost 11 bases, and 20 bases lay between the germline ends. This CDR3 has 14 amino acids. The germline gives CDR1 ENHRY, CDR2 SYGVKD. Here the CDR3 DNA reads TGTGCCATCAGGCAGGAGGCCAATCAAGGTCAGCAGTTCTTC. Protein: CAIRQEANQGQQFF.

The V gene is TRBV10-2, the J gene TRBJ1-5; D is possibly TRBD1 (5 bases). This CDR3 region has 13 residues. CDR1 and CDR2 from the germline V gene are WSHSY and SAAADI. The V end was cut by 5 bases, the J end by 2 bases, with 7 bases between. Here the CDR3 reads CASSSQGNQPQHF. The CDR3 DNA reads as TGCGCCAGCAGTTCACAGGGCAATCAGCCCCAGCATTTT.

The gene calls are TRBV11-3 and TRBJ1-1; D not resolved. The germline V gene has CDR1 SGHNT and CDR2 YENEEA. This CDR3 comprises 15 residues. The ends were cut back, 4 bases at V and 1 base at J, with 13 bases in the middle. The CDR3 sequence: CASSSGIGSNTEAFF. Written as DNA, the CDR3 is TGTGCCAGCAGCTCCGGGATCGGGTCGAACACTGAAGCTTTCTTT.

This chain joins TRBV2 and TRBJ1-2; D gene uncertain. CDR3 length equals 13 residues. Trimming shortened V by 8 bases and J by 7 bases, and 17 bases separated the two germline ends. Germline V CDR1 and CDR2: SNHLY, FYNNEI. CDR3 residues: CASCATLGGGYTF. The CDR3 DNA sequence: TGTGCCAGCTGTGCGACACTTGGTGGTGGCTACACCTTC.

The chain is built from TRBV6-4 and TRBJ1-2; D is ambiguous. V lost 2 bases and J lost 2, with 12 bases in between. This CDR3 comprises 15 residues. CDR1 is MRHNA and CDR2 is SNTAGT in the germline V gene. The CDR3 spells CASSDEGGENYGYTF. The CDR3 nucleotides read TGTGCCAGCAGTGACGAGGGTGGAGAGAACTATGGCTACACCTTC.

The rearrangement uses TRBV7-9 and TRBJ1-1, with 9 bases lining up with TRBD1. The CDR3 totals 16 residues. Looked up from germline, CDR1 is SEHNR and CDR2 is FQNEAQ (reference sequence). J lost 4 bases, V lost 5 bases, and 11 bases had no gene match. CDR3 sequence: CASSLGRRQGGTEAFF. CDR3 coding DNA: TGTGCCAGCAGCCTAGGTCGCCGACAGGGGGGCACTGAAGCTTTCTTT.

The chain couples TRBV5-6 to TRBJ2-1; D is possibly TRBD2 (5 bases). The CDR3 has 16 residues. Trimming left V 4 bases short and J 0 bases short, with 14 bases between. The germline gives CDR1 SGHDT, CDR2 YYEEEE. The CDR3 sequence is CASSPAGVDSYNEQFF. In nucleotides, the CDR3 is TGTGCCAGCAGCCCCGCCGGGGTGGACTCCTACAATGAGCAGTTCTTC. Using reference TRBV5-6 and TRBJ2-1 for the parts outside the CDR3, the full variable domain is DAGVTQSPTHLIKTRGQQVTLRCSPKSGHDTVSWYQQALGQGPQFIFQYYEEEERQRGNFPDRFSGHQFPNYSSELNVNALLLGDSALYLCASSPAGVDSYNEQFFGPGTRLTVL.